The clone carrying this T cell receptor beta chain has just a few counts. Its antigen is unknown. This sample is part of a study of T cell repertoires in cytomegalovirus infection. Turning to the study itself: Alongside well-studied HLA-B-restricted CMV epitopes, recently identified HLA-C-restricted CMV epitopes were also used. An indication of both CMV infection and matching HLA type came from public TCR beta signatures. General study points: Cumulated frequencies of public TCR beta families served to identify carriers of CMV plus the relevant HLA. Clonotypes of TCR beta that were HLA-C-restricted and CMV-specific dominated the ex vivo response.

Using its own MiXCR run on the reads, TCRdb lists one record per CDR3 protein. This table has 640,000 or so distinct CDR3 sequences, roughly a third appearing once. Trimming took off 1 base at V and 7 bases at J, with 8 bases between the two ends. CDR1 and CDR2 from the germline V gene are LNHNV and YYDKDF (reference sequence). The CDR3 length is 12 residues. The chain joins TRBV15 to TRBJ2-7; unclear D gene. The receptor comes from a human donor in good health (CMV status not recorded). Some clones in this sample may be carry-over from other donors' samples. Sequencing was performed on cultured PBMCs, taken from culture after CMV antigen stimulation. The CDR3 is CATSRGETEQYF. The CDR3 DNA follows: TGTGCCACCAGCAGAGGAGAGACGGAGCAGTACTTC.